This entry lists 9 T cell receptor beta chains sequenced from one sample in a study of blood T cells in healthy people across ages. The authors ran a second PCR of about 6 to 12 cycles using a sample-barcoded 5' primer and a J-beta primer mix. MiXCR, run by TCRdb on the 5' RACE reads, gives a single entry per CDR3 protein. Of about 1.1 million distinct CDR3 sequences in the sample, 35% to 40% were seen once. Source material: blood. The receptors were sampled from a man younger than 35 in good health.

This sequence joins TRBV5-1 and TRBJ2-1; 9 bases are shared with TRBD2. CDR1 and CDR2 from the germline V gene are SGHRS and YFSETQ. Trimming cost V 7 bases and J 2 bases; bases outside gene matches: 10. This CDR3 has 16 amino acids. CDR3 sequence reads: CASGPLTSGPYNEQFF. The CDR3 region has the DNA TGCGCCAGCGGCCCCTTGACTAGCGGACCCTACAATGAGCAGTTCTTC.

V gene TRBV10-3 combines with J gene TRBJ2-1; D is unresolved. The V end was cut by 3 bases, the J end by 12 bases, with 15 bases between. The CDR3 runs to 13 residues. Germline values: CDR1 ENHRY, CDR2 SYGVKD. CDR3 protein: CAISDPPVIGQFF. As DNA, the CDR3 is TGTGCCATCAGTGATCCGCCGGTTATAGGGCAGTTCTTC.

V usage is TRBV11-1 and J usage is TRBJ2-7; D uncertain. Germline values: CDR1 SGHAT, CDR2 FQDESV (reference sequence). This CDR3 is 14 amino acids long. The V end was cut by 1 base, the J end by 3 bases, with 10 bases between. The CDR3 loop is CASSLGWTGYEQYF. The CDR3 DNA reads TGTGCCAGCAGCTTAGGGTGGACGGGCTACGAGCAGTACTTC. The variable domain in full, with the rest retrieved from reference TRBV11-1 and TRBJ2-7, is EAEVAQSPRYKITEKSQAVAFWCDPISGHATLYWYRQILGQGPELLVQFQDESVVDDSQLPKDRFSAERLKGVDSTLKIQPAELGDSAMYLCASSLGWTGYEQYFGPGTRLTVT.

This chain uses TRBV15 with TRBJ1-1; D is ambiguous. Between the trimmed V and J ends, which lost 1 base and 8 bases, there was a span of 8 bases. The germline V gene encodes CDR1 LNHNV and CDR2 YYDKDF (reference sequence). This CDR3 is 12 amino acids long. CDR3 DNA: TGTGCCACCAGCAGAGCCTCGTCCGAAGCTTTCTTT. Protein: CATSRASSEAFF.

V usage is TRBV10-3 and J usage is TRBJ2-1; D is ambiguous. The CDR3 totals 14 residues. Trimming left V 2 bases short and J 5 bases short, with 10 bases between. Germline V gene sequence: CDR1 ENHRY, CDR2 SYGVKD. CDR3 region: CAISEAEKDNEQFF. For the CDR3, the DNA is TGTGCCATCAGTGAGGCTGAAAAGGACAATGAGCAGTTCTTC.

The V and J genes are TRBV12-3 or TRBV12-4 and TRBJ2-3; TRBD2 agrees at 10 bases. The V segment lost 0 bases and the J segment 0 bases; nucleotides outside the gene matches: 12. CDR3 length equals 20 residues. DNA of the CDR3: TGTGCCAGCAGTTTAGCGCGGCAACCCACACTAGCGGGGAGCACAGATACGCAGTATTTT. Its translation is CASSLARQPTLAGSTDTQYF.

For this clonotype: One junction end does not reproduce the germline sequence, and a read error may be involved. The chain joins TRBV7-4 to TRBJ1-5, with no clear D. The CDR3 covers 16 residues. CDR1 is SGHVT, CDR2 SQSDAQ, per germline. CDR3 sequence: CASSPGLTDSNQPQHF. The CDR3 nucleotides read TGTGCCAGCAGCCCAGGACTGACCGATAGCAACCAGCCCCAGCATTTT.

There are a few counts of this clonotype. The chain recombines TRBV28 with TRBJ2-7; a weak D match, TRBD1 (5 bases). Germline V CDR1 and CDR2: MDHEN, SYDVKM. Between the trimmed V and J ends, which lost 6 bases and 0 bases, there was a span of 15 bases. CDR3 length: 15 residues. The CDR3 loop reads CASSLWGQNSYEQYF. The CDR3 nucleotides read TGTGCCAGCAGCCTTTGGGGCCAGAACTCCTACGAGCAGTACTTC.

Comment on this clonotype: One end of the junction does not line up with germline, which may come from a read error. The chain employs TRBV5-1 and TRBJ1-2, with unresolved D. This CDR3 is 16 amino acids long. CDR1 is SGHRS and CDR2 is YFSETQ in the germline V gene. DNA of the CDR3: TGCGCCAGCGGCCCCAGACACCTCTCAACCAACTATGGCCACACCTTC. This codes for CASGPRHLSTNYGHTF.